Listed below are T cell receptor beta chains from one sample, sequenced in a study of blood T cell repertoires in COVID-19. Method: immunoSEQ multiplex PCR; TCRdb's copy keeps in-frame clones and lacks some. The data show 250,000 to 300,000 clones, around 84% seen once. The specimen was peripheral blood. Receptors were obtained from a man aged 60-69 years with acute or convalescent COVID-19. Each CDR3 is given with its conserved first and last residue. The D gene is left open where the match is weak. Some rows have no size entry. The others give once, few or many, or a class for an expanded clone.

clone_size j_call v_call d_call cdr3_nt cdr3_aa
. TRBJ2-3 TRBV18 TRBD2 TGTGCCAGCTCACCACCGCCCGGGAGGGCCGTAGATACGCAGTATTTT CASSPPPGRAVDTQYF
. TRBJ1-2 TRBV18 TRBD1 TGTGCCAGCTCAAAGGGACAGGGGGCGGACTATGGCTACACCTTC CASSKGQGADYGYTF
. TRBJ1-1 TRBV6-2/TRBV6-3 . TGTGCCAGCAGTTACTCGATCGGGGTAACTGAAGCTTTCTTT CASSYSIGVTEAFF
. TRBJ2-1 TRBV7-3 . TGTGCCAGCAGCCCGGGACTCAACAATGAGCAGTTCTTC CASSPGLNNEQFF
. TRBJ2-1 TRBV27 . TGTGCCAGCAGTCCCCAGAGGCCCAACAATGAGCAGTTCTTC CASSPQRPNNEQFF
. TRBJ2-7 TRBV6-2/TRBV6-3 . TGTGCCAGCAGTTACCTGACAAGGGAGCAGTACTTC CASSYLTREQYF
. TRBJ2-1 TRBV19 TRBD2 TGTGCCACCAAAAGCGGGAGGGTGAGAAATGAGCAGTTCTTC CATKSGRVRNEQFF
. TRBJ2-6 TRBV19 . TGTGCCAGTAGTACCCGGGGCTCTGGGGCCAACGTCCTGACTTTC CASSTRGSGANVLTF
. TRBJ2-1 TRBV28 . TGTGCCAGCAGTTTTCTGGTTGGCTTCAATGAGCAGTTCTTC CASSFLVGFNEQFF
. TRBJ2-1 TRBV7-2 TRBD1 TGTGCCAGCAGCTTAGTTGGACAGGGACTTGACGATGAGCAGTTCTTC CASSLVGQGLDDEQFF
. TRBJ2-1 TRBV9 TRBD2 TGTGCCAGCAGCGTAGCTCGACTAGCGGGAGTGAATGAGCAGTTCTTC CASSVARLAGVNEQFF
. TRBJ2-5 TRBV3-1/TRBV3-2 . TGTGCCAGCAGCCTCTCTAGTATTGAGGAGACCCAGTACTTC CASSLSSIEETQYF
. TRBJ1-6 TRBV5-8 TRBD1 TGTGCCAGCACCCCGGGACAGGGGAATTATAATTCACCCCTCCACTTT CASTPGQGNYNSPLHF
. TRBJ1-2 TRBV7-3 . TGTGCCAGCAGCTTAACGCACGGAGACTATGGCTACACCTTC CASSLTHGDYGYTF
. TRBJ1-3 TRBV6-4 TRBD1 TGTGCCAGCTTCGGGACAGGGGCTACCTCGAGCTCTGGAAACACCATATATTTT CASFGTGATSSSGNTIYF
. TRBJ2-1 TRBV14 TRBD2 TGTGCCAGCAGCCCAATACTAGCGGGAGGATGGGATGAGCAGTTCTTC CASSPILAGGWDEQFF
. TRBJ1-1 TRBV4-3 TRBD1 TGCGCCAGCAGCCAAGCCAGGGGGCGGGTAACTGAAGCTTTCTTT CASSQARGRVTEAFF
few TRBJ2-7 TRBV12-5 . TGTGCTAGTGGTTTAAAAATCTCGGACGAGCAGTACTTC CASGLKISDEQYF
once TRBJ1-2 TRBV7-9 TRBD1 TGTGCCAGCAGCACACAGGGGTATGGCTACACCTTC CASSTQGYGYTF
. TRBJ2-4 TRBV28 . TGTGCCAGCAACCCAGGGACCAAAAACATTCAGTACTTC CASNPGTKNIQYF
. TRBJ2-1 TRBV7-9 . TGTGCCAGCAGCTTAGCGGGAGCGCAGTTCTTC CASSLAGAQFF
. TRBJ2-5 TRBV3-1/TRBV3-2 . TGTGCCAGCAGCCCGACCTTCTCTGCGGGCCAAGAGACCCAGTACTTC CASSPTFSAGQETQYF
. TRBJ1-5 TRBV19 . TGTGCCAGTAGTATAGAAGGGGTCTTTCAGCCCCAGCATTTT CASSIEGVFQPQHF
. TRBJ2-7 TRBV4-1 TRBD1 TGCGCCAGCAGCCAAGATCCTTCCGGGACAGGGAGTAGCGAGCAGTACTTC CASSQDPSGTGSSEQYF
. TRBJ2-4 TRBV3-1/TRBV3-2 . TGTGCCAGCAGCCGCGGCCTAGGGGAAAACATTCAGTACTTC CASSRGLGENIQYF
once TRBJ2-5 TRBV5-4 TRBD2 TGTGCCAGCAGCTTGTTAGCGGGACTCCAAGAGACCCAGTACTTC CASSLLAGLQETQYF
. TRBJ2-2 TRBV3-1/TRBV3-2 TRBD2 TGTGCCAGCGGGATAGCGGGGGTGAACACCGGGGAGCTGTTTTTT CASGIAGVNTGELFF
. TRBJ2-3 TRBV24-1 . TGTGCCACCAGTGATGGAAGGGGGGGACACACAGATACGCAGTATTTT CATSDGRGGHTDTQYF
. TRBJ2-3 TRBV19 TRBD2 TGTGCCAGTAGTCCCATGAGCGGGAGGATCACAGATACGCAGTATTTT CASSPMSGRITDTQYF